This TCR beta chain was recovered during a study of T cells in Graves' hyperthyroidism and ophthalmopathy. Findings and limits, study-wide: Ophthalmopathy prediction by the model preceded onset by a median roughly 6 months. Researchers report that a 13 V-J model separated ophthalmopathy from stable hyperthyroidism.

The germline CDR1 and CDR2 sequences are KGHDR and SFDVKD. The CDR3 runs 14 residues. Comments on this clonotype: As yet, its antigen is unknown. At one end, the junction sequence differs from germline, possibly due to a read error.

Using RNA transcripts as the source, TCR beta CDR3 regions were amplified. RT-PCR in the first round (using the HTBI primer set) targeted the TCR CDR3. TCRdb redid the calling of the multiplex PCR reads with MiXCR, one entry per CDR3 protein. The sample includes hundreds of thousands of distinct CDR3 sequences, approximately 42% of them seen just once. The sample comprised peripheral blood or thyroid tissue (not recorded which). The origin of this receptor is an adult man with Graves' disease, either hyperthyroidism or ophthalmopathy (not recorded which). The V call is TRBV24-1, the J call TRBJ1-1, with D perhaps TRBD1 (5 bases). This CDR3 is CASSYMGEYTEAFF. The CDR3, as DNA: TGTGCCAGCAGTTACATGGGGGAATACACTGAAGCTTTCTTT.